This TCR beta chain was sequenced during a study of T cells in Graves' hyperthyroidism and ophthalmopathy (dated by TCRdb to the late 2010s). Regarding the research as a whole: TCR V-J signatures able to tell the groups apart were searched for in a discovery cohort of about a hundred patients, of whom roughly 42 had Graves' ophthalmopathy and around 56 had stable Graves' hyperthyroidism. An independent validation cohort of 18 to 20 hyperthyroidism patients and approximately 17 patients who later progressed to ophthalmopathy tested prospective prediction of ophthalmopathy. The 95 to 100 discovery patients were randomly divided into training and test sets at a 7:3 ratio. In addition, the study compared T-cell repertoires in thyroid tissue and in blood from over 5 Graves' hyperthyroidism patients. After sampling, hyperthyroidism patients received methimazole starting at 30 mg daily, and ophthalmopathy patients received high-dose intravenous methylprednisolone. The paper describes TCR Vbeta CDR3 sequencing of around 130 peripheral blood samples, made up of about 41 ophthalmopathy patients, over 70 hyperthyroidism patients and around 17 progressor patients. The paper's findings and limits, for the study overall: In cross-validation, a model built on a 13 V-J signature told ophthalmopathy apart from stable hyperthyroidism with 85% to 90% sensitivity and 81% to 82% specificity, and in testing the same model reached 80%/75%. No statistical method was used to set the sample size in advance, and investigators knew the group allocation. In validation, progression to ophthalmopathy was predicted by the model with approximately 67% sensitivity and roughly 76% specificity, a median of approximately 6.5 months before onset. Most expanded thyroid clonotypes (frequency above 0.001) were also detected in blood, suggesting blood repertoires may reflect thyroid immune responses.

Details on this clonotype: Its target antigen remains unknown. One end of the junction varies from germline; a read error may be responsible.

Amplification of TCR beta CDR3 regions was carried out from RNA transcripts. A first-round RT-PCR of the TCR CDR3 used the HTBI primer set with the Qiagen OneStep RT-PCR kit. Libraries were constructed in a second round of multiplex PCR, after which size selection and purification were carried out. Paired-end sequencing of the libraries was performed with 100 bp reads on an Illumina HiSeq2000. In the original analysis: SOAPnuke was used to process the raw data, with reads discarded if the reads contained adapters or uncalled bases, had a mean Phred below 15, or lacked an exact constant-primer or identifier match. High-quality paired reads were merged using COPE v1.2.5, and each unique nucleotide sequence was defined as a clonotype. MiTCR v1.1 was used to align clonotypes to the IMGT TRBV, TRBD and TRBJ reference segments. The analysis was restricted to V-J combinations with a frequency above 0.0001, which together covered 99% to 99.2% of the repertoires. A TCS score was defined as the ratio between F50 (clonal expansion) and ExV (chaos), using BLOSUM62-based TCRdist between CDR3 peptides within each V-J. Welch's t-statistics and random forest reduced around 550 V-J features to 13, which were used in a naive Bayes classifier (R e1071). Thyroid-blood repertoire similarity was quantified with the Morisita-Horn index. Through fastp at Q25 and MiXCR, TCRdb rebuilt clones from the public reads, retaining in-frame beta chains. Identical CDR3 proteins give one entry, which carries the most common genes and DNA. These V and J calls derive from TCRdb rather than the authors' analysis. The sample yields more than 550,000 distinct CDR3 sequences; about 45% were counted once. The ten biggest clones cover under 8% of the sample.

CDR1 and CDR2, looked up from the germline V gene, are SGHVS and FQNEAQ. There are 15 amino acids in the CDR3, from cysteine to phenylalanine inclusive. Of the read, only the CDR3 DNA is kept; its 45 bases are in frame from base 1. The study excluded patients with uncontrolled infections, other autoimmune diseases, pregnancy or lactation. Diagnoses were established on the basis of clinical symptoms, serum thyroxine and TRAb, thyroid ultrasound, and orbital computed tomography. Total RNA was extracted using Trizol reagent, and RNA quality was assessed on an Agilent 2100 Bioanalyzer. The chain joins TRBV7-8 to TRBJ1-4; the D gene is not confidently resolved. This clonotype was obtained from an adult man with Graves' disease, either hyperthyroidism or ophthalmopathy (not recorded which). The sequencing input was peripheral blood or thyroid tissue (not recorded which). The CDR3 region reads CASSLSRATSEKLFF. The nucleotide sequence is TGTGCCAGCAGCTTATCTAGGGCAACTAGTGAAAAACTGTTTTTT.